The clone carrying this TCR beta chain was seen repeatedly, ten times or more. Its target is not known. RNA transcripts yielded amplified TCR beta CDR3 regions. The primer set for the first-round RT-PCR of the TCR CDR3 was HTBI. TCRdb independently ran MiXCR on the multiplex PCR reads; one entry per CDR3 protein. The table lists around 340,000 distinct CDR3 sequences, about 15% of them singletons. The CDR3 sequence is 16 residues long. Germline V gene sequence: CDR1 DFQATT, CDR2 SNEGSKA (reference sequence). V lost 1 base to trimming and J lost 3 bases; unmatched junction nucleotides: 8. Ahead of any ophthalmopathy symptoms, the blood sample was obtained at the first diagnosis of hyperthyroidism. These data are taken from a study of T cells in Graves' hyperthyroidism and ophthalmopathy. Study-level points and caveats: Blood held most thyroid clonotypes expanded above 0.001 frequency.

The chain is built from TRBV20-1 and TRBJ1-2; 10 nucleotides agree with TRBD1. The sequencing input was blood. The TCR sequence derives from a woman aged 25 to 45 with Graves' hyperthyroidism that later progressed to Graves' ophthalmopathy. The CDR3 region has the DNA TGCAGTGCTAGAGCCCGGACAGGGGGACAGGACTATGGCTACACCTTC. Translated, it gives CSARARTGGQDYGYTF.